The present T cell receptor beta chain was sequenced within a study of chemoradiotherapy in HPV16-positive cancers (dated by TCRdb to between 2021 and 2024). About the full investigation: Candidate HPV-specific T-cell clones and common TCR motifs were defined by functional T-cell assays performed on cells from a couple of HPV16-positive patients. The study asked whether T-cell immunity to the HPV oncoproteins E6 and E7 changes during chemoradiotherapy and whether this immunity affects survival. The candidate HPV-specific TCRs and motifs were subsequently tracked in TCR repertoires obtained from some 90 patients with HPV-related cancers.

Library generation was performed with the immunoSEQ multiplex PCR assay. TCRdb limited this immuneACCESS table to in-frame rearrangements with V and J called. A share of clones is missing; checked studies link under half to unresolved V genes, and the rest is unexplained. This sample has around 6,500 clones in its table, and approximately 84% of those were observed once. Over 6% of the sample comes from the top ten. Here is what the overall study found, with its caveats: Expansion of candidate HPV-specific clones and E7-related TCR motifs was observed in the tumor microenvironment during treatment, whereas no such expansion was observed for non-HPV-specific T cells. Among HPV16-positive patients, expansion of HPV-responsive T cells during chemoradiotherapy was associated with better recurrence-free survival. The functional definition of HPV-specific T cells came from only a couple of HPV16-positive patients, and the survival association was reported for HPV16-positive patients.

For CDR1 and CDR2, the germline V gene lists ENHRY and SYGVKD. V loses 5 bases at its end and J loses 8 bases; junction bases beyond the gene matches: 9. CDR3 length: 15 amino acids, cysteine to phenylalanine. Solely the CDR3 DNA is kept, with 45 bases framed from the first base. Repertoires were sampled repeatedly over the course of chemoradiotherapy, so clonal expansion could be followed in the tumor microenvironment. In regard to this clone: The antigen this receptor binds is unknown. No base-level quality is on record; no much larger clone is a single base apart.

Recombination linked TRBV10-3 to TRBJ1-2; 12 central nucleotides agree with TRBD1. The specimen comprised tumor tissue, sampled from a patient who underwent chemoradiotherapy. The receptor was isolated from a human donor with HPV-associated anogenital cancer. The DNA sequence is given as TGTGCCATCAGTATACCGGGACAGGGGGCTGGGGGCTACACCTTC. Translated, this gives CAISIPGQGAGGYTF.